The sequence of this T cell receptor beta chain was determined in a study of shared clonotypes between healthy human individuals. Produced via immunoSEQ multiplex PCR; TCRdb's table is partial and in-frame only. The repertoire holds some 690,000 clones, with about nine tenths as singletons. Unmatched junction bases numbered 9, after V lost 6 bases and J lost 7 bases. The CDR3 is 13 amino acids. Germline CDR1 SQVTM, CDR2 ANQGSEA. Sequenced input: memory CD8+ T cells from PBMCs. Subset described: CD45RO+ cells pooled with CCR7-negative TemRA cells. The gene calls are TRBV29-1 and TRBJ2-1; 7 bases agree with TRBD2. The receptor was derived from a man younger than 30 in good health. Some clones in this sample may be carry-over from other donors' samples. DNA for the CDR3: TGCAGCGTCCCTCTTCTAGCGGTGAATGAGCAGTTCTTC. It codes for CSVPLLAVNEQFF.